The entry that follows covers one T cell receptor (beta chain) sequence. Authors' processing steps: Researchers report that nucleated cell counts were estimated from reference gene primer amplification. TCRdb's copy holds only in-frame clones and misses some; the assay was immunoSEQ multiplex PCR. V and J calls and clone size are as listed in that table; D and trimming were resolved from the DNA. The table shows approximately 100,000 clones, with over 75% occurring only once. V lost 2 bases and J lost 2, with 12 bases in between. The CDR3 has 15 residues. Germline V gene sequence: CDR1 MNHEY, CDR2 SVGEGT. The sample is drawn from a study of blood T cell repertoires in COVID-19.

The TCR sequence derives from a man in his sixties or seventies with active or convalescent COVID-19. Sequenced: peripheral blood. The rearrangement joins TRBV6-2 or TRBV6-3 to TRBJ1-1; no clear D. The DNA of the CDR3 is TGTGCCAGCAGTTACCTGGGCTCACCTAACACTGAAGCTTTCTTT. It encodes CASSYLGSPNTEAFF.